This is a list of T cell receptor beta chains from one sample in a study of PD-1 blockade in classical Hodgkin lymphoma. Generated by immunoSEQ multiplex PCR, the TCRdb table keeps only in-frame clones and is missing some. Of about 29,000 clones listed, around 90% were seen once; the top ten hold roughly 6.2%. The sequencing used CD8+ T cells from blood, collected at baseline. The receptor source for this set is a human donor with classical Hodgkin lymphoma. Both conserved end residues are part of each CDR3. The D gene is left open where the match is weak. For some rows the clone size is stated as once, few or many, or as a class when expanded; others skip it.

CDR3aa | CDR3nt | j_gene | abundance | d_gene | v_gene | len
CAWSKPALLDTQYF | TGTGCCTGGAGCAAGCCTGCCCTTTTAGATACGCAGTATTTT | TRBJ2-3 | NA | NA | TRBV30 | 14
CASSAQAGGNQPQHF | TGCGCCAGCAGTGCACAGGCCGGAGGCAATCAGCCCCAGCATTTT | TRBJ1-5 | NA | NA | TRBV10-2 | 15
CAWSPGQANSPLHF | TGTGCCTGGAGCCCTGGACAGGCCAATTCACCCCTCCACTTT | TRBJ1-6 | once | TRBD1 | TRBV30 | 14
CASTLRQAGETQYF | TGCGCCAGCACCCTGAGACAGGCTGGAGAGACCCAGTACTTC | TRBJ2-5 | NA | NA | TRBV23-1 | 14
CASSLEASVAYEQYF | TGTGCCAGCAGCTTAGAGGCCTCGGTGGCCTACGAGCAGTACTTC | TRBJ2-7 | NA | NA | TRBV11-2 | 15
CASSYGQGGYNEQFF | TGTGCCAGCAGTTACGGACAGGGGGGCTACAATGAGCAGTTCTTC | TRBJ2-1 | NA | TRBD1 | TRBV5-5 | 15
CASRALALADTQYF | TGTGCCAGCAGGGCTTTAGCTTTAGCAGATACGCAGTATTTT | TRBJ2-3 | once | NA | TRBV2 | 14
CAWRTDKQGRYGYTF | TGTGCCTGGAGGACTGATAAACAGGGGCGGTATGGCTACACCTTC | TRBJ1-2 | NA | TRBD1 | TRBV30 | 15
CASSGAGSDTQYF | TGCGCCAGCAGTGGGGCGGGATCAGATACGCAGTATTTT | TRBJ2-3 | NA | NA | TRBV5-1 | 13
CASIKLAGVYEQYF | TGTGCCAGCATCAAACTAGCGGGAGTCTACGAGCAGTACTTC | TRBJ2-7 | NA | TRBD2 | TRBV27 | 14
CASSSSGGMNEKLFF | TGTGCCAGCAGCTCTTCAGGGGGAATGAATGAAAAACTGTTTTTT | TRBJ1-4 | once | TRBD1 | TRBV7-9 | 15
CASTNSKGYGYTF | TGTGCCAGCACCAACTCCAAGGGGTATGGCTACACCTTC | TRBJ1-2 | NA | NA | TRBV6-1 | 13
CASSSGTGGYNEQYF | TGTGCCAGCAGCTCCGGGACAGGGGGCTACAACGAGCAGTACTTC | TRBJ2-7 | NA | TRBD1 | TRBV7-2 | 15
CSPWTRTGELFF | TGCAGCCCTTGGACCCGCACCGGGGAGCTGTTTTTT | TRBJ2-2 | NA | NA | TRBV29-1 | 12
CASSPMSAGRTYNEQFF | TGTGCCAGCAGTCCTATGAGCGCGGGTCGAACCTACAATGAGCAGTTCTTC | TRBJ2-1 | NA | NA | TRBV2 | 17
CASSLGREQFF | TGTGCCAGCAGTCTAGGGAGGGAGCAGTTCTTC | TRBJ2-1 | NA | NA | TRBV27 | 11
CASSFTGQFLFGYTF | TGTGCCAGCAGCTTCACGGGGCAGTTCCTTTTTGGCTACACCTTC | TRBJ1-2 | NA | NA | TRBV7-9 | 15
CASSYPEGAGTGELFF | TGTGCCAGCAGTTACCCAGAGGGGGCCGGCACCGGGGAGCTGTTTTTT | TRBJ2-2 | NA | TRBD1 | TRBV6-5 | 16
CASSWGRGTEAFF | TGTGCCAGCAGCTGGGGCAGGGGCACTGAAGCTTTCTTT | TRBJ1-1 | NA | NA | TRBV5-6 | 13
CASSFSGSGQPQHF | TGTGCCAGCAGTTTTTCAGGGTCGGGACAGCCCCAGCATTTT | TRBJ1-5 | once | NA | TRBV28 | 14
CASSRLAGVDTQYF | TGTGCCAGCAGCCGGCTAGCGGGAGTAGATACGCAGTATTTT | TRBJ2-3 | NA | TRBD2 | TRBV4-2 | 14
CATGPDRGYEKLFF | TGTGCCACCGGACCGGACAGGGGGTATGAAAAACTGTTTTTT | TRBJ1-4 | NA | TRBD1 | TRBV15 | 14
CASSFGYGTDTQYF | TGTGCCAGCAGTTTCGGGTACGGCACAGATACGCAGTATTTT | TRBJ2-3 | NA | NA | TRBV28 | 14
CASRGGGRRSYEQYF | TGTGCCAGCAGGGGGGGTGGGAGACGCTCCTACGAGCAGTACTTC | TRBJ2-7 | NA | NA | TRBV2 | 15
CASSPQGPGYTF | TGTGCCAGCAGTCCCCAGGGACCTGGCTACACCTTC | TRBJ1-2 | NA | NA | TRBV6-5 | 12
CASSQETGLEETQYF | TGTGCCAGCAGTCAGGAAACAGGGTTGGAGGAGACCCAGTACTTC | TRBJ2-5 | NA | NA | TRBV27 | 15
CASSFVVWGYEQYF | TGTGCCAGCAGCTTTGTAGTGTGGGGCTACGAGCAGTACTTC | TRBJ2-7 | NA | NA | TRBV7-4 | 14
CSVGGYDNAGDTGELFF | TGCAGCGTTGGGGGATACGATAACGCGGGGGATACCGGGGAGCTGTTTTTT | TRBJ2-2 | NA | TRBD2 | TRBV29-1 | 17
CASSPSLYEQYF | TGTGCCAGCAGCCCGAGCCTCTACGAGCAGTACTTC | TRBJ2-7 | NA | NA | TRBV6-5 | 12
CATSRYRGQFNTEAFF | TGTGCCACCAGCAGGTACAGGGGACAATTCAACACTGAAGCTTTCTTT | TRBJ1-1 | NA | TRBD1 | TRBV15 | 16
CASRAPTDPYGYTF | TGCGCCAGCAGGGCCCCGACAGACCCCTATGGCTACACCTTC | TRBJ1-2 | NA | NA | TRBV4-1 | 14
CASSPRGWDEQYF | TGTGCCAGCAGTCCTCGGGGCTGGGACGAGCAGTACTTC | TRBJ2-7 | NA | NA | TRBV5-6 | 13
CASSGLSSGNTIYF | TGTGCCAGTAGTGGGTTGAGCTCTGGAAACACCATATATTTT | TRBJ1-3 | NA | NA | TRBV19 | 14
CASSREERSVNEQFF | TGTGCCAGCAGCCGAGAAGAGCGGAGCGTCAATGAGCAGTTCTTC | TRBJ2-1 | NA | NA | TRBV9 | 15